This is a list of T cell receptor beta chains from one sample in a study of CD8 T cells in ankylosing spondylitis. TCRdb passed the 5' RACE reads through MiXCR, listing each CDR3 protein once. This sample has approximately 540,000 distinct CDR3 sequences; roughly 13% occur once, and the top ten carry nearly 7%. Material for sequencing was blood, either unsorted or a sorted T cell fraction (not recorded which). These receptors all stem from a male donor with ankylosing spondylitis. Each CDR3 is given with its conserved first and last residue. The D gene is left open where the match is weak. Only some rows state a clone size, as once, few, many or a class for expanded clones.

D gene: .; V gene: TRBV7-8; J gene: TRBJ2-1; clone size: many; CDR3 DNA: TGTGCCAGCAGCCCACCCAGAGTCGATGAGCAGTTCTTC; CDR3 protein: CASSPPRVDEQFF
D gene: TRBD1; V gene: TRBV5-1; J gene: TRBJ1-2; clone size: .; CDR3 DNA: TGCGCCAGCAGCTTCGAGACAGGGTCTTACCTGGGCTATGGCTACACCTTC; CDR3 protein: CASSFETGSYLGYGYTF
D gene: .; V gene: TRBV5-6; J gene: TRBJ2-7; clone size: .; CDR3 DNA: TGTGCCAGCAGCGCGGGACTCTTCCGCGAGCAGTACTTC; CDR3 protein: CASSAGLFREQYF
D gene: TRBD1; V gene: TRBV30; J gene: TRBJ2-2; clone size: few; CDR3 DNA: TGTGCCTGGGACAGGGGGGCCACCGGGGAGCTGTTTTTT; CDR3 protein: CAWDRGATGELFF
D gene: .; V gene: TRBV5-1; J gene: TRBJ2-1; clone size: .; CDR3 DNA: TGCGCCAGCAGCTGGCTAGAGAGCTCCTACAATGAGCAGTTCTTC; CDR3 protein: CASSWLESSYNEQFF
D gene: .; V gene: TRBV29-1; J gene: TRBJ1-3; clone size: .; CDR3 DNA: TGCAGCGTGGAAGGCGGGGGGTACGGTTTCTCTGGAAACACCATATATTTT; CDR3 protein: CSVEGGGYGFSGNTIYF
D gene: TRBD2; V gene: TRBV7-9; J gene: TRBJ2-5; clone size: many; CDR3 DNA: TGTGCCGGAAAAGGACTAGCTGAACAAGAGACCCAGTACTTC; CDR3 protein: CAGKGLAEQETQYF
D gene: .; V gene: TRBV11-3; J gene: TRBJ1-2; clone size: .; CDR3 DNA: TGTGCCAGCAGCCCTAAAGGGGGCTATGGCTACACCTTC; CDR3 protein: CASSPKGGYGYTF
D gene: .; V gene: TRBV11-3; J gene: TRBJ2-1; clone size: .; CDR3 DNA: TGTGCCAGCAGCTTAGATATGAGGGAGAGGATTATAAATGAGCAGTTCTTC; CDR3 protein: CASSLDMRERIINEQFF
D gene: .; V gene: TRBV7-2; J gene: TRBJ1-1; clone size: few; CDR3 DNA: TGTGCCAGCAGCTTACAATCAGGGAGCCCTGAAGCTTTCTTT; CDR3 protein: CASSLQSGSPEAFF
D gene: .; V gene: TRBV5-8; J gene: TRBJ1-1; clone size: many; CDR3 DNA: TGTGCCAGCAGCTTTCGACGGAACACTGAAGCTTTCTTT; CDR3 protein: CASSFRRNTEAFF
D gene: .; V gene: TRBV20-1; J gene: TRBJ2-5; clone size: few; CDR3 DNA: TGCAGTGCCCATGACTTACAAGAGACCCAGTACTTC; CDR3 protein: CSAHDLQETQYF
D gene: .; V gene: TRBV29-1; J gene: TRBJ2-3; clone size: .; CDR3 DNA: TGCAGCGTGACTAGAGGACCCACAGATACGCAGTATTTT; CDR3 protein: CSVTRGPTDTQYF
D gene: TRBD2; V gene: TRBV7-9; J gene: TRBJ2-1; clone size: .; CDR3 DNA: TGTGCCAGCAGCCCTCGGCCTAGCGGAAGCTCCTACAATGAGCAGTTCTTC; CDR3 protein: CASSPRPSGSSYNEQFF
D gene: .; V gene: TRBV15; J gene: TRBJ2-5; clone size: many; CDR3 DNA: TGTGCCACCAGCAGTCTTCTAGGTCCCCGGGAGACCCAGTACTTC; CDR3 protein: CATSSLLGPRETQYF
D gene: .; V gene: TRBV18; J gene: TRBJ1-4; clone size: .; CDR3 DNA: TGTGCCAGCTCGGCAGCGCAGGGTGATGAAAAACTGTTTTTT; CDR3 protein: CASSAAQGDEKLFF
D gene: .; V gene: TRBV20-1; J gene: TRBJ2-2; clone size: .; CDR3 DNA: TGCAGTGCAGTAGCCCGTACAGGTTGGCCCGGGGAGCTGTTTTTT; CDR3 protein: CSAVARTGWPGELFF
D gene: .; V gene: TRBV27; J gene: TRBJ2-2; clone size: many; CDR3 DNA: TGTGCCAGCAGTTTCAGAAACACCGGGGAGCTGTTTTTT; CDR3 protein: CASSFRNTGELFF
D gene: .; V gene: TRBV5-1; J gene: TRBJ1-1; clone size: few; CDR3 DNA: TGCGCCAGCAGCTCACTAGACAGGTTTGGTGAAGCTTTCTTT; CDR3 protein: CASSSLDRFGEAFF
D gene: TRBD1; V gene: TRBV5-1; J gene: TRBJ2-5; clone size: many; CDR3 DNA: TGCGCCAGCAGCTACGGGACAGCAAAAGAGACCCAGTACTTC; CDR3 protein: CASSYGTAKETQYF
D gene: TRBD1; V gene: TRBV24-1; J gene: TRBJ1-2; clone size: .; CDR3 DNA: TGTGCCACCAGTGATTCTAAGGACAGGGTACAAACCTTC; CDR3 protein: CATSDSKDRVQTF
D gene: .; V gene: TRBV20-1; J gene: TRBJ2-2; clone size: many; CDR3 DNA: TGCAGTGCCCTCTATTCCTCGAACACCGGGGAGCTGTTTTTT; CDR3 protein: CSALYSSNTGELFF
D gene: TRBD1; V gene: TRBV7-9; J gene: TRBJ2-7; clone size: .; CDR3 DNA: TGTGCCAGCATAAGGACCGGGACAGGGGGCTACGAGCAGTACTTC; CDR3 protein: CASIRTGTGGYEQYF
D gene: .; V gene: TRBV7-8; J gene: TRBJ2-3; clone size: many; CDR3 DNA: TGTGCCAGCAGACCGGACAGATTCTCCACAGATACGCAGTATTTT; CDR3 protein: CASRPDRFSTDTQYF
D gene: .; V gene: TRBV29-1; J gene: TRBJ2-3; clone size: .; CDR3 DNA: TGCAGCGTTGAAGGATTCCAGGGGAGGGATACGCAGTATTTT; CDR3 protein: CSVEGFQGRDTQYF
D gene: TRBD2; V gene: TRBV20-1; J gene: TRBJ2-7; clone size: few; CDR3 DNA: TGCAGTGCTAGTCGTGCTCGGACTAGCGGTGGAGAGCAGTACTTC; CDR3 protein: CSASRARTSGGEQYF
D gene: TRBD2; V gene: TRBV24-1; J gene: TRBJ2-1; clone size: many; CDR3 DNA: TGTGCCACCAGTGAACCGACTAGCGCCCACAATGAGCAGTTCTTC; CDR3 protein: CATSEPTSAHNEQFF
D gene: .; V gene: TRBV20-1; J gene: TRBJ2-3; clone size: few; CDR3 DNA: TGCAGTGCAATTCAGGACGGGACAGATACGCAGTATTTT; CDR3 protein: CSAIQDGTDTQYF
D gene: .; V gene: TRBV3-1; J gene: TRBJ2-1; clone size: .; CDR3 DNA: TGTGCCAGCAGCCAATGGAAGACTAATGAGCAGTTCTTC; CDR3 protein: CASSQWKTNEQFF
D gene: TRBD2; V gene: TRBV12-3/TRBV12-4; J gene: TRBJ2-6; clone size: few; CDR3 DNA: TGTGCCAGCAGTTTTCCCCCGACTAGCGAGCTACTACGGGGGGCCAACGTCCTGACTTTC; CDR3 protein: CASSFPPTSELLRGANVLTF
D gene: TRBD2; V gene: TRBV3-1; J gene: TRBJ2-3; clone size: few; CDR3 DNA: TGTGCCAGCAGCCAACCTTATTCAGCGGGAGAAGCAGATACGCAGTATTTT; CDR3 protein: CASSQPYSAGEADTQYF
D gene: TRBD2; V gene: TRBV7-2; J gene: TRBJ2-3; clone size: .; CDR3 DNA: TGTGCCAGCAGCTGGACTAGCGGGAGCTCAGATACGCAGTATTTT; CDR3 protein: CASSWTSGSSDTQYF
D gene: .; V gene: TRBV6-1; J gene: TRBJ1-1; clone size: many; CDR3 DNA: TGTGCAGGGTGGATGGGCACTGAAGCTTTCTTT; CDR3 protein: CAGWMGTEAFF
D gene: TRBD1; V gene: TRBV7-9; J gene: TRBJ1-1; clone size: .; CDR3 DNA: TGTGCCAGCAGCTTAGCTGGACAGGAGGGGACTGAAGCTTTCTTT; CDR3 protein: CASSLAGQEGTEAFF
D gene: TRBD2; V gene: TRBV10-1; J gene: TRBJ2-5; clone size: .; CDR3 DNA: TGCGCCAGCAGTTCCGGGACTAGCGGGAGCTGGGAGACCCAGTACTTC; CDR3 protein: CASSSGTSGSWETQYF
D gene: .; V gene: TRBV5-6; J gene: TRBJ2-5; clone size: .; CDR3 DNA: TGTGCCAGCAGCCCACATGGGGCGGTCCAAGAGACCCAGTACTTC; CDR3 protein: CASSPHGAVQETQYF
D gene: .; V gene: TRBV2; J gene: TRBJ2-4; clone size: many; CDR3 DNA: TGTGCCACCAAAGGGTCAGGGAACATTCAGTACTTC; CDR3 protein: CATKGSGNIQYF
D gene: .; V gene: TRBV29-1; J gene: TRBJ2-1; clone size: few; CDR3 DNA: TGCAGCTTAATTGTAGGTTATGAGCAGTTCTTC; CDR3 protein: CSLIVGYEQFF
D gene: .; V gene: TRBV18; J gene: TRBJ2-7; clone size: .; CDR3 DNA: TGTGCCAGCTCACCACCGAATCCGCCAGGGAGGTACGAGCAGTACTTC; CDR3 protein: CASSPPNPPGRYEQYF
D gene: TRBD2; V gene: TRBV12-3/TRBV12-4; J gene: TRBJ2-1; clone size: .; CDR3 DNA: TGTGCCAGCAGCGCACCCGGGACTAGCGGGAGCGATGAGCAGTTCTTC; CDR3 protein: CASSAPGTSGSDEQFF
D gene: .; V gene: TRBV2; J gene: TRBJ2-4; clone size: few; CDR3 DNA: TGTGCCAGCAGTGATGAGACAGAAAACATTCAGTACTTC; CDR3 protein: CASSDETENIQYF
D gene: TRBD1; V gene: TRBV20-1; J gene: TRBJ1-1; clone size: many; CDR3 DNA: TGCAGTGCCCACAGGGGGCTGAACACTGAAGCTTTCTTT; CDR3 protein: CSAHRGLNTEAFF
D gene: .; V gene: TRBV7-9; J gene: TRBJ1-5; clone size: few; CDR3 DNA: TGTGCCAGCAGCTTAAGTTGGGGGGATATCAATCAGCCCCAGCATTTT; CDR3 protein: CASSLSWGDINQPQHF
D gene: .; V gene: TRBV11-2; J gene: TRBJ2-1; clone size: .; CDR3 DNA: TGTGCCAGCAGCTCTCAACGACTACAGGCGATCTTC; CDR3 protein: CASSSQRLQAIF
D gene: .; V gene: TRBV20-1; J gene: TRBJ1-5; clone size: .; CDR3 DNA: TGCAGTGCTAGAGCAGACAACGATCAGCCCCAGCATTTT; CDR3 protein: CSARADNDQPQHF
D gene: TRBD1; V gene: TRBV11-3; J gene: TRBJ2-1; clone size: .; CDR3 DNA: TGTGCCAGCAGCTTAGGGGGACAGGGCAACAATGAGCAGTTCTTC; CDR3 protein: CASSLGGQGNNEQFF
D gene: TRBD2; V gene: TRBV7-6; J gene: TRBJ2-1; clone size: few; CDR3 DNA: TGTGCCAGCAGCCAGCCCTTATTTGGGGAGGGTATCCCCTACAATGAGCAGTTCTTC; CDR3 protein: CASSQPLFGEGIPYNEQFF
D gene: .; V gene: TRBV3-1; J gene: TRBJ2-1; clone size: many; CDR3 DNA: TGTGCCAGCAGCCACACGGGGAGAGCCAATGAGCAGTTCTTC; CDR3 protein: CASSHTGRANEQFF
D gene: .; V gene: TRBV7-9; J gene: TRBJ1-1; clone size: .; CDR3 DNA: TGTGCCAGCAGGGTCGGGAACACTGAAGCTTTCTTT; CDR3 protein: CASRVGNTEAFF